This T cell receptor beta chain was sequenced for a study of OX40 agonist ivuxolimab in advanced cancers. Systemic immunosuppression or a history of autoimmune disease excluded patients. Measured with immunoSEQ multiplex PCR; TCRdb has only the in-frame clones, and not every one. Of 98,000 or so clones detected, about 91% appear once; the ten largest clones hold around 0.64%. The source is an adult with an advanced solid tumor such as melanoma, head and neck, liver or kidney cancer. This specimen was CD4+ or CD8+ T cells sorted from blood, taken in a trial of the OX40 agonist ivuxolimab.

The CDR3 nucleotides read TGTGCCAGTAGCACTCCCGGGGGCACCGGGGAGCTGTTTTTT. The encoded protein is CASSTPGGTGELFF. V gene TRBV19 combines with J gene TRBJ2-2, with D tentatively TRBD2 (6 bases). V lost 6 bases, J lost 4 bases, and 12 bases lay in between. The CDR3 sequence is 14 residues long. CDR1 LNHDA and CDR2 SQIVND come from the germline V gene (reference sequence). Variable domain in full (rest from reference TRBV19 and TRBJ2-2): DGGITQSPKYLFRKEGQNVTLSCEQNLNHDAMYWYRQDPGQGLRLIYYSQIVNDFQKGDIAEGYSVSREKKESFPLTVTSAQKNPTAFYLCASSTPGGTGELFFGEGSRLTVL.